Given below is one T cell receptor beta chain in context. At one boundary the junction diverges from the germline segment, which might be a read error. Unsorted whole blood served as the source of blood RNA, and germline DNA was extracted as well. Using a constant-region primer together with ProtoScript II reverse transcriptase, TCR beta cDNA was made from 450 to 600 ng of total RNA. Slightly modified ARM-PCR with three nested multiplex PCR rounds yielded TCR beta libraries. TRBV1-TRBV30 forward primers paired with a C-beta reverse primer were used in the first two PCR rounds, which ran about 11 cycles each. TCRdb re-called the multiplex PCR reads through MiXCR, storing one row per CDR3 protein. This sample has 330,000 or so distinct CDR3 sequences, with roughly two thirds found just once. This CDR3 has 17 residues. This sample is part of a study of tumor-infiltrating lymphocytes in primary liver carcinoma.

This chain joins TRBV12-3 or TRBV12-4 and TRBJ2-7, with 7 bases matching TRBD2. Sequenced input: peripheral blood. The receptor was derived from a man in his forties with primary liver carcinoma and hepatitis B virus infection. CDR3 nucleotides: TGTGCCAGCAGCCGAAGGCGGGGGATATTACACGCTTACGAGCAGTACTTT. It yields the protein CASSRRRGILHAYEQYF.